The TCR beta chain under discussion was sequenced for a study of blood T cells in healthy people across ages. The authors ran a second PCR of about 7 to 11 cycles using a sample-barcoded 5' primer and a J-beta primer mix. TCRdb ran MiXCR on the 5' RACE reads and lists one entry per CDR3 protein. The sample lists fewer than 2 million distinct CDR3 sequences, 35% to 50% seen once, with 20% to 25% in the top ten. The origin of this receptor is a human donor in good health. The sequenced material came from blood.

The CDR3 loop reads CASSLVSGAGEKLFF. DNA of the CDR3: TGTGCCAGCAGCTTGGTCTCAGGGGCCGGGGAAAAACTGTTTTTT. The rearrangement uses TRBV5-6 and TRBJ1-4; TRBD1 might be the D (6 bases). The CDR3 runs 15 residues. Deletions cut 0 bases from V and 8 bases from J, with 14 bases between. Germline V lookup: CDR1 SGHDT, CDR2 YYEEEE. Looking up the rest from reference TRBV5-6 and TRBJ1-4 gives the full variable domain: DAGVTQSPTHLIKTRGQQVTLRCSPKSGHDTVSWYQQALGQGPQFIFQYYEEEERQRGNFPDRFSGHQFPNYSSELNVNALLLGDSALYLCASSLVSGAGEKLFFGSGTQLSVL.